This TCR beta chain appears in the sequencing data of a study of technical replicates of blood from a few donors. This CDR3 contains 16 residues. Germline CDR1 SGHKS, CDR2 YYEKEE (reference sequence). V shed 0 bases and J shed 4 bases, with 16 bases lying between them. This clone was counted a few times. Produced via immunoSEQ multiplex PCR; TCRdb's table is partial and in-frame only. Here the sample spans about 62,000 clones, about nine tenths being singletons. This receptor was obtained from a human donor in good health. Some clones in this sample may be carry-over from other donors' samples. Sequencing input: PBMCs. V gene TRBV5-5 combines with J gene TRBJ1-2; TRBD1 is a possible D gene (5 bases). The CDR3 sequence is CASSLADSAGGYGYTF. The CDR3 nucleotides are TGTGCCAGCAGCTTGGCCGACAGTGCCGGGGGCTATGGCTACACCTTC.